Listed here are 32 T cell receptor beta chains from one sample, sequenced in a study of blood T cells in healthy people across ages. A second PCR, run for about 7 to 11 cycles, used a sample-barcoded 5' primer plus a J-beta primer mix. TCRdb recomputed calls from the 5' RACE reads with MiXCR, one row per CDR3 protein. The table lists some 1.5 million distinct CDR3 sequences, about 30% of them singletons. The sample taken for sequencing was blood. Receptors originate from a woman between 25 and 40 years old in good health.

To note about this clonotype: This may stem from a read error, because a much larger clone lies one nucleotide away. The chain employs TRBV28 and TRBJ2-4; no definite D call. With the DNA end fitting TRBJ2-7 better, the J assignment may be wrong. The CDR3 has 14 amino acids. Germline lookup yields CDR1 MDHEN and CDR2 SYDVKM. CDR3 region: CASIARADSYEQYF. The CDR3 region has the DNA TGTGCCAGCATAGCACGGGCAGATTCCTACGAGCAGTACTTC.

This clonotype was counted many times. The chain links TRBV15 to TRBJ1-2; 7 positions match TRBD1. After removal of 0 bases from V and 5 bases from J, the junction contained 6 bases not matched to a gene. Germline V lookup: CDR1 LNHNV, CDR2 YYDKDF (reference sequence). The CDR3 extends over 15 amino acids. The chain's CDR3 is CATSRDPQGLYGYTF. Here the CDR3 DNA reads TGTGCCACCAGCAGAGATCCACAGGGGCTATATGGCTACACCTTC.

Remarks on this clonotype: Relative to the germline gene, one junction end is altered; a read error may explain this. The chain employs TRBV7-6 and TRBJ2-7, with 10 bases aligning to TRBD2. Looked up from germline, CDR1 is SGHVS and CDR2 is FNYEAQ. The CDR3 has 17 residues. This CDR3 is CASSLDPSGGSSYKQYF. CDR3 coding DNA: TGTGCCAGCAGCTTAGACCCTAGCGGGGGCAGCTCCTACAAGCAGTACTTC.

This clonotype turned up a few times. The rearrangement links TRBV20-1 to TRBJ2-1; either TRBD1 or TRBD2 may supply D (6 bases each). CDR1 is DFQATT and CDR2 is SNEGSKA in the germline V gene (reference sequence). The CDR3 is 12 residues long. V lost 0 bases to trimming and J lost 9 bases, with 9 bases between them. CDR3: CSAREGGSEQFF. CDR3 sequence (DNA): TGCAGTGCTAGAGAAGGGGGGAGTGAGCAGTTCTTC.

The rearrangement links TRBV7-9 to TRBJ2-3; 12 nucleotides line up with TRBD2. Per the germline V gene, CDR1 is SEHNR and CDR2 is FQNEAQ (reference sequence). Trimming took 4 bases from V and 6 from J; bases not matched to a gene: 14. The CDR3 loop spans 18 amino acids. CDR3 DNA sequence: TGTGCCAGCAGCTCCGGACTAGCGGGATCGTATGACAGGGATACGCAGTATTTT. This sequence encodes CASSSGLAGSYDRDTQYF.

Details on this clonotype: One end of the junction varies from germline; a read error may be responsible. The chain has TRBV3-1 and TRBJ2-1; D is unclear. The V gene's germline CDR1 is LGHDT and CDR2 YNNKEL (reference sequence). The CDR3 covers 13 residues. The CDR3 loop reads CASSQFPYNGQFF. Written as DNA, the CDR3 is TGTGCCAGCAGCCAATTTCCCTACAATGGGCAGTTCTTC.

V usage is TRBV5-1 and J usage is TRBJ2-1, with 7 bases that match TRBD2. Trimming removed 1 base from V and 5 bases from J; junction bases left unmatched: 6. The CDR3 loop spans 15 amino acids. Germline CDR1 is SGHRS and CDR2 is YFSETQ. The chain's CDR3 is CASSLLGGGNNEQFF. CDR3 bases: TGCGCCAGCAGCTTGCTGGGCGGGGGAAACAATGAGCAGTTCTTC.

This clonotype was observed a handful of times. This chain connects TRBV7-6 to TRBJ2-4, with a possible D match to TRBD1 (5 bases). The tail of the sequence fits TRBJ2-7 better, so the J call may be wrong. The germline V gene has CDR1 SGHVS and CDR2 FNYEAQ. The CDR3 is 14 amino acids. CDR3 amino acids: CASSCHRSTYEQYF. CDR3 in DNA: TGTGCCAGCAGCTGCCACAGGTCGACCTACGAGCAGTACTTC.

The rearrangement links TRBV28 to TRBJ2-2; D tentatively fits TRBD1 or TRBD2 (6 bases each). The germline V and J ends were trimmed by 7 bases and 4 bases, with 10 bases remaining between them. The length of the CDR3 is 13 residues. From germline, CDR1 is MDHEN and CDR2 SYDVKM. This CDR3 is CASKQGGTGELFF. The CDR3, as DNA: TGTGCCAGCAAACAGGGAGGCACCGGGGAGCTGTTTTTT.

In its sample, this clonotype was seen many times. The chain joins TRBV20-1 to TRBJ2-3, with 11 bases aligning to TRBD2. Unmatched junction bases numbered 6, after V lost 0 bases and J lost 4 bases. This CDR3 has 16 amino acids. Per germline, CDR1 DFQATT and CDR2 SNEGSKA (reference sequence). This CDR3 is CSARDTSGRYADTQYF. The CDR3, as DNA: TGCAGTGCTAGAGATACTAGCGGGAGATACGCAGATACGCAGTATTTT.

This clonotype was detected a few times. The rearrangement uses TRBV12-3 or TRBV12-4 and TRBJ2-2; 12 nucleotides line up with TRBD2. The CDR3 is made up of 19 amino acids. The V gene end was trimmed by 1 base and the J gene end by 7 bases; junction bases not matched to a gene: 13. The DNA for the CDR3 is TGTGCCAGCAGTTTAGATCCTAGCGGGGGGGCCTTATTCGGCGGGGAGCTGTTTTTT. This gives the protein CASSLDPSGGALFGGELFF.

This clonotype was picked up a small number of times. The chain carries TRBV3-1 and TRBJ2-5; D might be TRBD1 (6 bases). V dropped 4 bases and J dropped 10 bases, with 13 bases sitting between them. The CDR3 spans 12 residues. CDR1 is LGHDT, CDR2 YNNKEL, per germline (reference sequence). As DNA, the CDR3 is TGTGCCAGCAGCCGCCGACAGGAGCACCAGTACTTC. Protein product: CASSRRQEHQYF.

The genes are TRBV5-1 and TRBJ2-3; possible D gene TRBD2, 7 bases. Germline-derived CDR1 and CDR2 are SGHRS and YFSETQ. Trimming removed 2 bases at V and 4 bases at J, with 14 bases between. The CDR3 loop spans 15 amino acids. The CDR3: CASSLWGGWSDTQYF. As DNA, the CDR3 is TGCGCCAGCAGCTTATGGGGGGGCTGGTCAGATACGCAGTATTTT. The full variable domain, rest sourced from reference TRBV5-1 and TRBJ2-3, is KAGVTQTPRYLIKTRGQQVTLSCSPISGHRSVSWYQQTPGQGLQFLFEYFSETQRNKGNFPGRFSGRQFSNSRSEMNVSTLELGDSALYLCASSLWGGWSDTQYFGPGTRLTVL.

This clonotype was seen at least ten times. The rearrangement joins TRBV20-1 to TRBJ2-1; 10 bases agree with TRBD2. The CDR3 totals 14 residues. Losses at the gene ends were 5 bases for V and 5 bases for J; bases not matched to a gene: 6. Germline V CDR1 and CDR2: DFQATT, SNEGSKA (reference sequence). DNA of the CDR3: TGCAGTGCTTCCCCTGGGACTAGCGACAATGAGCAGTTCTTC. Amino acids: CSASPGTSDNEQFF.

In its sample, this clonotype was seen a few times. The chain has TRBV20-1 and TRBJ2-7, with a tentative D call TRBD1 (5 bases). Germline V gene lookup returns CDR1 DFQATT and CDR2 SNEGSKA (reference sequence). This CDR3 has 17 residues. Deletions cut 0 bases from V and 4 bases from J, with 22 bases between. CDR3 amino acids: CSARDFDGQGLAYEQYF. CDR3 nucleotide sequence: TGCAGTGCTAGAGATTTTGATGGTCAGGGATTGGCTTACGAGCAGTACTTC.

V gene TRBV4-1 combines with J gene TRBJ2-1, with D possibly being TRBD1 or TRBD2 (5 bases each). The germline gives CDR1 MGHRA, CDR2 YSYEKL. The CDR3 is 17 residues long. V shed 1 base and J shed 6 bases, with 19 bases lying between them. The CDR3 loop is CASSQGGRVGVGNEQFF. CDR3 DNA: TGCGCCAGCAGCCAAGGGGGTCGAGTGGGGGTTGGCAATGAGCAGTTCTTC.

The V and J genes are TRBV20-1 and TRBJ2-2; D unclear. Trimming left V 5 bases short and J 3 bases short, with 19 bases between. This CDR3 is 16 amino acids long. Per germline, CDR1 DFQATT and CDR2 SNEGSKA (reference sequence). For the CDR3, the DNA is TGCAGTGCTCCAATAGGAACCGACGGATACACCGGGGAGCTGTTTTTT. Translating gives CSAPIGTDGYTGELFF.

This chain uses TRBV29-1 with TRBJ2-3; D might be TRBD2 (6 bases). CDR1 is SQVTM and CDR2 is ANQGSEA in the germline V gene. This CDR3 has 13 residues. Trimming stripped 6 bases from V and 1 base from J, with 11 bases between. CDR3 sequence reads: CSVPGLGTDTQYF. In nucleotides, the CDR3 is TGCAGCGTACCGGGACTTGGCACAGATACGCAGTATTTT.

This clonotype has a handful of counts. CDR3 DNA sequence: TGTGCCTGGACCAAGGACAGCGCGAACACCGGGGAGCTGTTTTTT. Translating gives CAWTKDSANTGELFF. The chain recombines TRBV30 with TRBJ2-2; the D gene is possibly TRBD1 (6 bases). This CDR3 comprises 15 residues. Trimming removed 4 bases at V and 0 bases at J, with 12 bases between. Germline values: CDR1 GTSNPN, CDR2 SVGIG (reference sequence). Full variable domain (rest looked up from reference TRBV30 and TRBJ2-2): SQTIHQWPATLVQPVGSPLSLECTVEGTSNPNLYWYRQAAGRGLQLLFYSVGIGQISSEVPQNLSASRPQDRQFILSSKKLLLSDSGFYLCAWTKDSANTGELFFGEGSRLTVL.

The V and J genes are TRBV5-4 and TRBJ2-1; the D gene is possibly TRBD2 (6 bases). This CDR3 spans 16 amino acids. The germline V gene has CDR1 SGHNT and CDR2 YYREEE (reference sequence). The germline V and J ends were trimmed by 1 base and 4 bases, with 15 bases remaining between them. The CDR3 loop reads CASSLMVADIYNEQFF. CDR3 nucleotides: TGTGCCAGCAGCTTGATGGTAGCGGATATTTACAATGAGCAGTTCTTC.

With regard to this clonotype: The junction departs from the called germline gene at one end, perhaps through a read error. The chain couples TRBV5-6 to TRBJ2-6; D gene ambiguous. Germline V gene lookup returns CDR1 SGHDT and CDR2 YYEEEE. CDR3 length equals 16 residues. This CDR3 is CASSFWLISGANVLTF. The CDR3 region has the DNA TGCGCCAGCAGCTTTTGGCTTATCTCTGGGGCCAACGTCCTGACTTTC.

The rearrangement joins TRBV25-1 to TRBJ1-2; D uncertain. CDR3 length equals 16 residues. The germline V gene has CDR1 MGHDK and CDR2 SYGVNS. V was shortened by 1 base and J by 0 bases, with 12 bases between the two germline ends. The CDR3 coding sequence is TGTGCCAGCAGTGAATCCGGCGTGTTAGCTAACTATGGCTACACCTTC. Protein sequence: CASSESGVLANYGYTF.

This clonotype was seen a few times. The chain combines TRBV20-1 with TRBJ2-4; tentatively, D is TRBD2 (7 bases). The CDR3 has 18 amino acids. Germline loops: CDR1 DFQATT, CDR2 SNEGSKA (reference sequence). Trimming removed 0 bases from V and 0 bases from J, with 18 bases in between. The CDR3 sequence: CSARETLAGALAKNIQYF. Written as DNA, the CDR3 is TGCAGTGCTAGAGAGACCCTGGCGGGGGCCTTAGCCAAAAACATTCAGTACTTC.

This clonotype was detected many times. This chain joins TRBV5-1 and TRBJ2-6, with D perhaps matching TRBD1 (5 bases). V was clipped by 4 bases and J by 2 bases, with 10 bases between them. The germline V gene encodes CDR1 SGHRS and CDR2 YFSETQ. The CDR3 totals 15 residues. Here the CDR3 reads CASSPGQPGANVLTF. CDR3 sequence (DNA): TGCGCCAGCAGCCCTGGACAACCTGGGGCCAACGTCCTGACTTTC.

The V call is TRBV3-1, the J call TRBJ2-3, with D possibly being TRBD2 (6 bases). Trimming pared 3 bases from V and 3 bases from J, leaving 16 bases between. The CDR3 totals 16 residues. Germline assignment: CDR1 LGHDT and CDR2 YNNKEL (reference sequence). The CDR3 DNA is TGTGCCAGCAGCCATGGTCACGGGGGATTTACAGATACGCAGTATTTT. It codes for CASSHGHGGFTDTQYF.

The V gene is TRBV12-3 or TRBV12-4, the J gene TRBJ1-1, with D tentatively TRBD1 (6 bases). The CDR3 spans 17 residues. Trimming removed 7 bases at V and 4 bases at J, with 25 bases between. The CDR3 spells CASTRRVTDRTLTEAFF. In nucleotides, the CDR3 is TGTGCCAGCACGCGCAGGGTCACGGACAGAACCCTCACTGAAGCTTTCTTT.

This clonotype occurred many times. CDR3 sequence: CASSTRDGTYEQYF. The DNA of the CDR3 is TGTGCCAGCAGTACCCGGGACGGAACCTACGAGCAGTACTTC. V is TRBV27 and J is TRBJ2-7; the D gene could be TRBD1 or TRBD2 (5 bases each). In germline, CDR1 is MNHEY, CDR2 SMNVEV (reference sequence). This CDR3 has 14 amino acids. V was trimmed by 5 bases and J by 2 bases, leaving 13 bases between them.

The V and J genes are TRBV3-1 and TRBJ2-4, with 7 bases identical to TRBD1. The J call may be wrong; the DNA end is better matched by TRBJ2-7. This CDR3 is built from 14 residues. CDR1 is LGHDT, CDR2 YNNKEL, per germline (reference sequence). The CDR3 nucleotides are TGTGCCAGCAGCCGACAGGGAATATCCTACGAGCAGTACTTC. Amino acids: CASSRQGISYEQYF.

This clonotype was seen a few times. The rearrangement uses TRBV20-1 and TRBJ2-4, with D maybe TRBD1 (5 bases). Deletions cut 5 bases from V and 0 bases from J, with 11 bases between. This CDR3 comprises 14 residues. Germline CDR1 and CDR2: DFQATT and SNEGSKA (reference sequence). The CDR3 spells CSAAGPLAKNIQYF. In DNA form, the CDR3 reads TGCAGTGCTGCAGGGCCCCTAGCCAAAAACATTCAGTACTTC.

The sample holds a few counts of this clonotype. The chain couples TRBV7-9 to TRBJ1-4; no reliable D call. The CDR3 sequence is 13 residues long. V gave up 5 bases and J gave up 8 bases, with 12 bases separating them. Germline assignment: CDR1 SEHNR and CDR2 FQNEAQ (reference sequence). The CDR3 nucleotides read TGTGCCAGCAGCCCGCCGGACGAGGAAAAACTGTTTTTT. Amino acids: CASSPPDEEKLFF.

In its sample, this clonotype was seen a few times. V gene TRBV28 combines with J gene TRBJ2-7; 7 nucleotides agree with TRBD1. Germline V gives CDR1 MDHEN, CDR2 SYDVKM. This CDR3 comprises 16 residues. After removal of 5 bases from V and 9 bases from J, the junction contained 19 bases not matched to a gene. In DNA, the CDR3 is TGTGCCAGCAGTATTTCGACTCGGACAGGCCGACTTCTGCAGTACTTC. It is translated as CASSISTRTGRLLQYF. The full variable domain, its missing parts supplied by reference TRBV28 and TRBJ2-7, is DVKVTQSSRYLVKRTGEKVFLECVQDMDHENMFWYRQDPGLGLRLIYFSYDVKMKEKGDIPEGYSVSREKKERFSLILESASTNQTSMYLCASSISTRTGRLLQYFGPGTRLTVT.

This clonotype was detected only a few times. The chain uses TRBV29-1 and TRBJ1-5; D gene ambiguous. The CDR3 extends over 14 amino acids. V was pared by 2 bases and J by 0 bases, with 8 bases between. Germline CDR1 SQVTM, CDR2 ANQGSEA. As DNA, the CDR3 is TGCAGCGTTGAATTGGCAGATAGCAATCAGCCCCAGCATTTT. Protein sequence: CSVELADSNQPQHF.